This T cell receptor beta chain was recorded in a study of T cell repertoires in cytomegalovirus infection. TCRdb passed the reads through MiXCR, listing each CDR3 protein once. This sample has fewer than 650,000 distinct CDR3 sequences; 40% occur once, and the top ten carry over 45%. With regard to this clonotype: Its antigen is unknown.

The CDR3 sequence is 14 residues long. Per the germline V gene, CDR1 is LGHNA and CDR2 is YSLEER. Trimming left V 1 base short and J 6 bases short, with 10 bases between. The sequence was obtained from a human donor in good health (CMV status not recorded). Some clones in this sample may be carry-over from other donors' samples. The rearrangement uses TRBV4-3 and TRBJ1-5; D gene ambiguous. Sequenced here: cultured PBMCs, sampled from culture after CMV antigen stimulation. The CDR3 loop is CASSQGLGGQPQHF. CDR3 coding DNA: TGCGCCAGCAGCCAAGGGTTAGGTGGTCAGCCCCAGCATTTT.